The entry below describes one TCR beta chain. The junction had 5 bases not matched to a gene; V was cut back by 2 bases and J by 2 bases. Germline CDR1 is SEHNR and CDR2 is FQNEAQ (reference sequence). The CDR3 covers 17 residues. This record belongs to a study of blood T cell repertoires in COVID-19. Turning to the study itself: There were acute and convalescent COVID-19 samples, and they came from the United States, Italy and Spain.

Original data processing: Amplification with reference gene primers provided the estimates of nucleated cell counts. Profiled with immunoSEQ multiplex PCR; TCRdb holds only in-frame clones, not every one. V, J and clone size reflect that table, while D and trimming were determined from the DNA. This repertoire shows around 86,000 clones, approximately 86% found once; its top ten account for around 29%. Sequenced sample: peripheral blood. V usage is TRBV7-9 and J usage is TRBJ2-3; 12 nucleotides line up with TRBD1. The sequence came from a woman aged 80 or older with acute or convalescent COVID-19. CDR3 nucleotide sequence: TGTGCCAGCAGCTTACCGGGGACAGGGGGCATCACAGATACGCAGTATTTT. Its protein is CASSLPGTGGITDTQYF. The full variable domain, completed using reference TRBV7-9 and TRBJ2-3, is DTGVSQNPRHKITKRGQNVTFRCDPISEHNRLYWYRQTLGQGPEFLTYFQNEAQLEKSRLLSDRFSAERPKGSFSTLEIQRTEQGDSAMYLCASSLPGTGGITDTQYFGPGTRLTVL.